This T cell receptor beta chain is from a study of T cells in Graves' hyperthyroidism and ophthalmopathy (dated by TCRdb to between 2018 and 2020). Context from the whole study: Peripheral blood samples were taken at initial diagnosis, before any treatment was given. A discovery cohort of about 95 patients, approximately 45 with Graves' ophthalmopathy and about 60 with stable Graves' hyperthyroidism, was used to find distinguishing TCR V-J signatures. An independent validation cohort of 18 to 20 hyperthyroidism patients and over 15 patients who later progressed to ophthalmopathy tested prospective prediction of ophthalmopathy. For training and testing, the 100 or so patients in the discovery cohort were randomly divided in a 7:3 ratio. In addition, the study compared T-cell repertoires in thyroid tissue and in blood from roughly six Graves' hyperthyroidism patients. Following sampling, methimazole starting at 30 mg daily was given to hyperthyroidism patients, and high-dose intravenous methylprednisolone was given to ophthalmopathy patients. The paper describes TCR Vbeta CDR3 sequencing of around 140 peripheral blood samples, made up of around 41 ophthalmopathy patients, around 78 hyperthyroidism patients and 17 progressor patients.

This clonotype appeared many times. It has no known antigen specificity. Per-nucleotide qualities are absent, and no much larger clonotype sits a single base away. TCR beta CDR3 regions were amplified from RNA transcripts. The TCR CDR3 was subjected to a first round of RT-PCR using the HTBI primer set and the Qiagen OneStep RT-PCR kit. Libraries were constructed in a second round of multiplex PCR, after which size selection and purification were performed. The libraries were sequenced on an Illumina HiSeq2000 using paired-end 100 bp reads. As for the authors' bioinformatics: SOAPnuke was used to process the raw data, removing reads that contained adapters or uncalled bases, had a mean Phred below 15, or lacked an exact match to the constant primer or identifier. COPE v1.2.5 was used to merge the high-quality paired reads, and each unique nucleotide sequence was defined as a clonotype. MiTCR v1.1 was used to align clonotypes to the IMGT TRBV, TRBD and TRBJ reference segments. Analysis was restricted to V-J combinations with a frequency above 0.0001, which covered 98% to 99.2% of repertoires. A TCS score was defined as the ratio of F50 (clonal expansion) to E x V (chaos), with BLOSUM62-based TCRdist applied between CDR3 peptides within each V-J. Welch's t-statistics and random forest reduced fewer than 600 V-J features to 10 to 15, which were used in a naive Bayes classifier (R e1071). TCRdb took the public reads, trimmed them with fastp at Q25, ran MiXCR for clone calling and kept in-frame beta chains. Records with the same CDR3 protein are collapsed into one entry carrying the most frequent genes and DNA. The V and J calls follow TCRdb's processing rather than the paper's. This sample gives about 400,000 distinct CDR3 sequences in total; 15% of them show up just once. The leading ten clones occupy roughly 33% of the sample.

Stable Graves' hyperthyroidism was defined as no progression to ophthalmopathy during 18 months of follow-up. Hyperthyroidism patients were newly diagnosed, with disease duration under 2 months, and aged 18 to 65 years. Exclusion was applied to patients with uncontrolled infections, other autoimmune diseases, pregnancy or lactation. Clinical symptoms, serum thyroxine and TRAb, thyroid ultrasound, and orbital computed tomography formed the basis for the diagnoses. Ficoll-Paque density gradient centrifugation was used to isolate PBMCs from about 9.4 ml of fresh peripheral blood. Total RNA was extracted with Trizol reagent, and quality was checked on an Agilent 2100 Bioanalyzer. Summary of the overall study and its limitations: Most expanded thyroid clonotypes (frequency above 0.001) were also detected in blood, a finding suggesting that blood repertoires may reflect thyroid immune responses. A model built on a 13 V-J signature distinguished ophthalmopathy from stable hyperthyroidism, reaching around 88% sensitivity and about 81% specificity in cross-validation and 80%/75% in testing. Sample size was not statistically predetermined, and blinding of investigators to group allocation was not performed. In validation, the model predicted progression to ophthalmopathy a median of roughly six months before onset, with about 70% sensitivity and about 72% specificity.

Deletion took 10 bases off V and 4 bases off J, with a span of 22 bases between the germline ends. CDR1 and CDR2 (SNHLY, FYNNEI) derive from the germline V gene. Including cysteine and phenylalanine, the CDR3 has 15 amino acids. The kept DNA is CDR3 alone, 45 bases in frame from the first base. The material sequenced was blood. This TCR derives from a woman aged 30 to 39 with Graves' hyperthyroidism. This receptor chain uses TRBV2 and TRBJ1-1; the D gene is perhaps TRBD1, from 6 matching bases. CDR3 sequence: CATLAKGGKATEAFF. The DNA sequence is given as TGTGCCACCCTCGCAAAAGGGGGGAAGGCCACTGAAGCTTTCTTT.